This T cell receptor (beta chain) was captured in a study of CD8 T cells in Susac syndrome. This clonotype was recorded once. Random hexamers were used to reverse transcribe the RNA input (roughly 0.5 to 1 ug). Coverage of TCR beta CDR3 amplification by immunoSEQ multiplex PCR extended to 54 Vbeta and 13 Jbeta. Each CDR3 protein gets one entry after TCRdb re-called the immunoSEQ multiplex PCR reads with MiXCR. The data contain 150,000 to 200,000 distinct CDR3 sequences, approximately 95% of them singletons. CD8+ and CD4+ T cells taken from blood had their TCR beta sequenced. The material sequenced was CD4+ T cells from PBMCs. The receptor was derived from a human donor with multiple sclerosis.

CDR3 DNA: TGTGCCAGCAGTTACTCCACTTCAGGCACCCACTCTGGAAACACCATATATTTT. This sequence encodes CASSYSTSGTHSGNTIYF. This chain connects TRBV6-5 to TRBJ1-3, with unresolved D. CDR3 length equals 18 residues. Germline V lookup: CDR1 MNHEY, CDR2 SVGAGI. Trimming took off 0 bases at V and 0 bases at J, with 15 bases between the two ends.